This T cell receptor (beta chain) emerged from a study of shared clonotypes between healthy human individuals. Sequencing was performed with immunoSEQ multiplex PCR; in TCRdb, only in-frame clones are kept and a portion is missing. The repertoire has about 2 million clones, about 95% of them found once; the top ten carry 1.2%. The CDR3 runs to 15 residues. Germline CDR1 and CDR2: MNHNY and SVGAGI (reference sequence). Trimming pared 5 bases from V and 5 bases from J, leaving 15 bases between. Broader study findings: Clonotypes not shared had lower generation probabilities than those common to all four donors.

In regard to this clone: Its antigen remains unidentified.

CD45RO-negative, CCR7-positively selected cells formed the naive CD8 fraction, excluding terminally differentiated effector memory CD45RA+ cells. Every contributor of samples was a Caucasian grown-up residing in Nashville, Tennessee. This sequence originates from a young man in good health. The sequencing input was naive CD8+ T cells sorted from blood. The rearrangement joins TRBV6-6 to TRBJ1-4, with D maybe TRBD1 (6 bases). The CDR3 here is CASSSQGIWNEKLFF. The CDR3, as DNA: TGTGCCAGCAGTAGTCAGGGGATATGGAATGAAAAACTGTTTTTT.